These T cell receptor beta chains were read from a single sample in a study of OX40 agonist ivuxolimab in advanced cancers. TCRdb keeps only in-frame clones here, not all; method: immunoSEQ multiplex PCR. The data show 100,000 to 120,000 clones, approximately 89% seen once. The specimen comprised CD4+ or CD8+ T cells sorted from blood, sampled in a trial of the OX40 agonist ivuxolimab. Every receptor here comes from an adult with an advanced solid tumor such as melanoma, head and neck, liver or kidney cancer. Both conserved end residues are part of each CDR3. A D gene is named only where the DNA matches it firmly. Some rows have no size entry. The others give once, few or many, or a class for an expanded clone.

>TRBJ2-3|16|-|TRBD1|TRBV7-9
TGTGCCAGCAGCCAAGGGACAGACGCTTTCACAGATACGCAGTATTTT
CASSQGTDAFTDTQYF
>TRBJ2-7|13|-|-|TRBV9
TGTGCCAGCAGCGTAGGAATAGGGCCCGAGCAGTACTTC
CASSVGIGPEQYF
>TRBJ2-3|15|-|-|TRBV7-8
TGTGCCAGCATGGGGGGCCGAGAGAGCACAGATACGCAGTATTTT
CASMGGRESTDTQYF
>TRBJ2-2|15|once|-|TRBV7-8
TGTGCCAGCACCCCCCAGGGGTGGAACACCGGGGAGCTGTTTTTT
CASTPQGWNTGELFF
>TRBJ1-2|15|-|-|TRBV7-2
TGTGCCAGCAGCGACAGGACGGGGGGAAGCTATGGCTACACCTTC
CASSDRTGGSYGYTF
>TRBJ2-7|15|few|TRBD2|TRBV19
TGTGCCAGTAGTATAGTAGCGGGAGGTTCCCACGAGCAGTACTTC
CASSIVAGGSHEQYF
>TRBJ1-3|13|-|-|TRBV5-4
TGTGCCAGCAGCGGGAGCTCTGGAAACACCATATATTTT
CASSGSSGNTIYF
>TRBJ1-5|16|-|-|TRBV2
TGTGCCAGCAGTGCGCGTGGGCAGCATAGCAATCAGCCCCAGCATTTT
CASSARGQHSNQPQHF
>TRBJ2-5|15|-|-|TRBV19
TGTGCCAGTAGTATCCCGGGGCGATGGCAGGAGACCCAGTACTTC
CASSIPGRWQETQYF
>TRBJ2-5|13|-|TRBD2|TRBV5-8
TGTGCCAGCAGCCTGGGACTACAAGAGACCCAGTACTTC
CASSLGLQETQYF
>TRBJ1-2|14|-|-|TRBV21-1
TGTGCCAGCAGGGTAACAGGGGGCGCGTATGGCTACACCTTC
CASRVTGGAYGYTF
>TRBJ1-5|15|-|-|TRBV5-4
TGTGCCAGCAGCAGGGACGGATATAGCAATCAGCCCCAGCATTTT
CASSRDGYSNQPQHF
>TRBJ1-5|14|-|-|TRBV5-1
TGCGCCAGCAGCTTGGGTCGGGGCGATCAGCCCCAGCATTTT
CASSLGRGDQPQHF
>TRBJ2-5|15|once|TRBD1|TRBV4-3
TGCGCCAGCAGCCAAGATTCCGGGACAGGGTATACCCAGTACTTC
CASSQDSGTGYTQYF